This T cell receptor beta chain emerged from a study of Ad26.COV2.S vaccination and SARS-CoV-2 variants. Whole-study findings and limits: The authors reported substantial breadth in spike-specific CD8+ and CD4+ T cell responses after vaccination.

The data were produced by immunoSEQ multiplex PCR, yet TCRdb's version contains in-frame clones alone and is incomplete. The data hold approximately 340,000 clones, with more than 75% observed a single time. Trimming at V came to 4 bases and at J to 1 base, leaving 6 bases not matched to a gene. Germline-derived CDR1 and CDR2 are SGHDT and YYEEEE. This CDR3 has 16 residues. Remarks on this clone: Its antigen is still unknown.

Described treatment: 19 received Ad26.COV2.S at low or high dose, single or two shots; roughly five received placebo; per-sample allocation not given. Sampling was performed 63 days after the first vaccine or placebo injection. This receptor was identified in a person between 18 and 60 years old who received the Ad26.COV2.S COVID-19 vaccine or a placebo. The chain couples TRBV5-6 to TRBJ2-3; TRBD2 agrees at 10 bases. The specimen comprised peripheral blood, sampled in a trial of Ad26.COV2.S vaccine versus placebo. DNA of the CDR3: TGTGCCAGCAGCGCGACTAGCGGGTGGGGCACAGATACGCAGTATTTT. This codes for CASSATSGWGTDTQYF.